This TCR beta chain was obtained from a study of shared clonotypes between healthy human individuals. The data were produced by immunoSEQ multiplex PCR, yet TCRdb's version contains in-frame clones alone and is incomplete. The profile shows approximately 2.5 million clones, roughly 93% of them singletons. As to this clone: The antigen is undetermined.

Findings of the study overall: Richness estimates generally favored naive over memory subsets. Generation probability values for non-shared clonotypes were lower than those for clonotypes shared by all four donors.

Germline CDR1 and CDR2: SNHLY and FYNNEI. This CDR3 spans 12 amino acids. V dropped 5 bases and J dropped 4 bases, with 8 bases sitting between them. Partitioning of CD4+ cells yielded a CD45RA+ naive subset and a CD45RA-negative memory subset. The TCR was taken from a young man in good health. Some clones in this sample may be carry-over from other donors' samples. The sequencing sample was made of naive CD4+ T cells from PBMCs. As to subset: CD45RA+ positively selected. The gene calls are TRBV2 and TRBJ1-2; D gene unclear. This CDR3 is CASSLDVYGYTF. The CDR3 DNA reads TGTGCCAGCAGTCTCGATGTCTATGGCTACACCTTC.